One and the same sample provided the 31 T cell receptor beta chains below, sequenced in a study of blood T cells in healthy people across ages. Primed by a sample-barcoded 5' primer and a J-beta primer mix, a second PCR proceeded for about 7 to 11 cycles. MiXCR, run by TCRdb on the 5' RACE reads, gives a single entry per CDR3 protein. Here the sample spans roughly 900,000 distinct CDR3 sequences, roughly 43% being singletons. The sequenced material came from blood. The receptors were gathered from a man younger than 40 in good health.

The chain joins TRBV7-9 to TRBJ2-1; D is ambiguous. Trimming took off 1 base at V and 5 bases at J, with 9 bases between the two ends. CDR1 is SEHNR, CDR2 FQNEAQ, per germline (reference sequence). The CDR3 loop spans 14 amino acids. The CDR3 reads CASSLDLVDNEQFF. As DNA, the CDR3 is TGTGCCAGCAGCTTAGATTTGGTCGACAATGAGCAGTTCTTC.

This clonotype was detected only a few times. V and J are TRBV5-6 and TRBJ2-1, with D unresolved. With 2 bases removed from V and 9 bases from J, the gap between germline ends came to 6 bases. The length of the CDR3 is 11 residues. The germline V gene encodes CDR1 SGHDT and CDR2 YYEEEE. The CDR3 DNA is TGTGCCAGCAGCTTTTCCCGTGAGCAGTTCTTC. Translated: CASSFSREQFF.

The chain carries TRBV19 and TRBJ2-5; maybe TRBD1 (6 bases). Germline V gene lookup returns CDR1 LNHDA and CDR2 SQIVND (reference sequence). CDR3 length: 13 residues. V lost 9 bases, J lost 5 bases, and 16 bases lay in between. As DNA, the CDR3 is TGTGCCAGACCTGGGACAAGGGTTGAGACCCAGTACTTC. Translated, it gives CARPGTRVETQYF.

V is TRBV6-5 and J is TRBJ1-2; a weak D match, TRBD1 (5 bases). V shed 0 bases and J shed 0 bases, with 11 bases lying between them. Germline V lookup: CDR1 MNHEY, CDR2 SVGAGI. There are 16 residues in the CDR3. The CDR3 region has the DNA TGTGCCAGCAGTTACTCCGCGGGCAGGGCTAACTATGGCTACACCTTC. It encodes CASSYSAGRANYGYTF.

This clonotype has just a few counts. The chain has TRBV29-1 and TRBJ2-1, with 8 positions matching TRBD1. Germline CDR1 is SQVTM and CDR2 is ANQGSEA. Losses at the gene ends were 3 bases for V and 8 bases for J; bases not matched to a gene: 21. The CDR3 contains 18 residues. CDR3 loop: CSVEIRDRITLMGDEQFF. As DNA, the CDR3 is TGCAGCGTTGAGATACGGGACAGGATTACCCTAATGGGGGATGAGCAGTTCTTC.

About this clonotype: A much larger clone differs by one base, so this may be a read error. The rearrangement links TRBV27 to TRBJ2-7, with D possibly called TRBD1 or TRBD2 (5 bases each). The germline gives CDR1 MNHEY, CDR2 SMNVEV (reference sequence). Deletions cut 8 bases from V and 7 bases from J, with 21 bases between. The CDR3 is 14 amino acids. CDR3: CASRSRDVQNEQYF. In DNA form, the CDR3 reads TGTGCCAGCCGTAGTCGGGACGTTCAGAATGAGCAGTACTTC.

The CDR3 spells CASSQDIPYEQYF. CDR3 coding DNA: TGCGCCAGCAGCCAAGACATCCCGTACGAGCAGTACTTC. The chain combines TRBV4-3 with TRBJ2-7; D unclear. Trimming removed 0 bases at V and 4 bases at J, with 7 bases between. Germline V lookup: CDR1 LGHNA, CDR2 YSLEER. The CDR3 loop spans 13 amino acids.

This clonotype was seen only a few times. The V gene is TRBV20-1, the J gene TRBJ2-7, with TRBD1 identical over 8 bases. Germline assignment: CDR1 DFQATT and CDR2 SNEGSKA (reference sequence). The length of the CDR3 is 13 residues. V gave up 3 bases and J gave up 0 bases; unmatched junction bases: 1. The CDR3 is CSARTGASYEQYF. The CDR3 nucleotides read TGCAGTGCTAGGACAGGGGCCTCCTACGAGCAGTACTTC.

This clonotype was detected a few times. CDR3 in amino acids: CSVEDLGRNYGYTF. Written as DNA, the CDR3 is TGCAGCGTTGAAGATCTGGGCCGTAACTATGGCTACACCTTC. The rearrangement uses TRBV29-1 and TRBJ1-2; D remains unclear. CDR1 is SQVTM and CDR2 is ANQGSEA in the germline V gene. V gave up 0 bases and J gave up 1 base, with 9 bases separating them. The CDR3 runs to 14 residues. Supplemented by reference TRBV29-1 and TRBJ1-2, the full variable domain reads SAVISQKPSRDICQRGTSLTIQCQVDSQVTMMFWYRQQPGQSLTLIATANQGSEATYESGFVIDKFPISRPNLTFSTLTVSNMSPEDSSIYLCSVEDLGRNYGYTFGSGTRLTVV.

This rearrangement joins TRBV7-2 to TRBJ1-2; D possibly corresponds to TRBD1 (5 bases). Trimming cost V 0 bases and J 7 bases, with 15 bases left between them. The CDR3 covers 15 residues. Germline CDR1 reads SGHTA; CDR2 reads FQGNSA. The DNA for the CDR3 is TGTGCCAGCAGCTTAGCGGGACGGGGGAAAGGTGGCTACACCTTC. Protein sequence: CASSLAGRGKGGYTF.

This clonotype has just a few counts. This sequence joins TRBV29-1 and TRBJ2-7; the match to TRBD1 covers 8 bases. CDR3 length: 12 residues. With V trimmed by 5 bases and J by 6 bases, 6 bases remained unmatched. Germline-derived CDR1 and CDR2 are SQVTM and ANQGSEA. The CDR3 region has the DNA TGCAGCGTTTTAGGACAGGGCCGCGAGCAGTACTTC. Its translation: CSVLGQGREQYF.

This sequence joins TRBV28 and TRBJ1-2; 9 bases map to TRBD1. Germline CDR1 reads MDHEN; CDR2 reads SYDVKM. The CDR3 spans 14 residues. The trim removed 11 bases at V and 4 bases at J, leaving 11 bases unmatched. The CDR3 bases are TGTGCCGGCCAGGGGGGACAGGGATCCTATGGCTACACCTTC. Protein sequence: CAGQGGQGSYGYTF.

The CDR3 region has the DNA TGTGCCAGCAGCCAAGGGGGGGCCCACAATGAGCAGTTCTTC. Translating it yields CASSQGGAHNEQFF. V usage is TRBV3-1 and J usage is TRBJ2-1; tentatively, D is TRBD1 or TRBD2 (6 bases each). The CDR3 length is 14 residues. CDR1 LGHDT and CDR2 YNNKEL come from the germline V gene (reference sequence). Deletions cut 1 base from V and 5 bases from J, with 9 bases between.

In this sample, this clonotype turned up a few times. The chain carries TRBV29-1 and TRBJ1-1, with D unresolved. There are 14 residues in the CDR3. Germline V gene sequence: CDR1 SQVTM, CDR2 ANQGSEA. The V gene lost 3 bases and the J gene lost 1 base, with 12 bases spanning the gap. CDR3 nucleotides: TGCAGCGTTGACCGGGGTGGGCAGAACACTGAAGCTTTCTTT. It specifies CSVDRGGQNTEAFF.

With respect to this clonotype: A much larger clone sits a single nucleotide away, making a read error possible. V usage is TRBV24-1 and J usage is TRBJ2-7; D is unresolved. CDR1 and CDR2 from the germline V gene are KGHDR and SFDVKD. This CDR3 spans 15 amino acids. In DNA, the CDR3 is TGTGCCACCAGTGACTCTACCAAGTACTCCGACGAGCAGTACTTC. It specifies CATSDSTKYSDEQYF.

This clonotype was recorded a few times. V is TRBV29-1 and J is TRBJ1-4; 9 positions match TRBD1. J was trimmed by 7 bases and V by 6 bases; bases with no gene match: 6. The CDR3 length is 13 residues. Germline CDR1 is SQVTM and CDR2 is ANQGSEA. The CDR3 DNA reads TGCAGCGTGTCCGGGACAGGGATTGAAAAACTGTTTTTT. Translating it yields CSVSGTGIEKLFF.

This clonotype appeared a few times. This CDR3 reads CASSVAPGGRADTQYF. The CDR3, as DNA: TGTGCCAGCAGCGTAGCCCCGGGGGGGCGGGCAGATACGCAGTATTTT. V usage is TRBV9 and J usage is TRBJ2-3, with 8 bases that match TRBD2. The CDR3 runs 16 residues. Germline loops: CDR1 SGDLS, CDR2 YYNGEE. V shed 0 bases and J 4 bases; nucleotides not matched to a gene: 7.

Concerning this clonotype itself: One end of the junction is discordant with germline, which a read error may explain. The CDR3 loop is CASSQDSRSGNEQFF. In nucleotides, the CDR3 is TGTGCCAGCAGTCAAGACTCGCGCTCAGGGAATGAGCAGTTCTTC. This chain links TRBV3-1 with TRBJ2-1, with TRBD1 as a possible D gene (5 bases). The CDR3 runs 15 residues. Germline V lookup: CDR1 LGHDT, CDR2 YNNKEL (reference sequence).

This clonotype was seen repeatedly, ten times or more. For the CDR3, the DNA is TGCAGCGTTGGATGGGGACTAGAGACCTACGAGCAGTACTTC. Translating gives CSVGWGLETYEQYF. The chain carries TRBV29-1 and TRBJ2-7; 8 bases line up with TRBD2. The CDR3 is 14 residues long. Per the germline V gene, CDR1 is SQVTM and CDR2 is ANQGSEA. V shed 4 bases, J shed 2 bases, and the junction held 7 bases outside the gene matches.

The chain has TRBV4-3 and TRBJ2-7; possible D gene TRBD1, 5 bases. The CDR3 runs 16 residues. The germline gives CDR1 LGHNA, CDR2 YSLEER. The V end lost 0 bases, the J end lost 3 bases, and 15 bases lay between the germline ends. The CDR3 DNA is TGCGCCAGCAGCCAAGATGAATGGGGCTCCCTCTACGAGCAGTACTTC. It is translated as CASSQDEWGSLYEQYF.

The chain couples TRBV4-1 to TRBJ1-2; 10 nucleotides line up with TRBD1. V was clipped by 1 base and J by 7 bases; unmatched bases: 6. Germline V gene lookup returns CDR1 MGHRA and CDR2 YSYEKL. This CDR3 contains 15 residues. The CDR3 bases are TGCGCCAGCAGCCAAGCCTCCGGGACAGGGGCTGGCTACACCTTC. It yields the protein CASSQASGTGAGYTF.

The CDR3 spells CASSIYGSAGGEQYF. DNA of the CDR3: TGTGCCAGTAGTATATATGGCTCGGCAGGGGGAGAGCAGTACTTC. The genes are TRBV19 and TRBJ2-7; 7 nucleotides line up with TRBD1. The J segment lost 7 bases and the V segment lost 2 bases, leaving 11 bases of the junction unmatched. There are 15 residues in the CDR3. The germline gives CDR1 LNHDA, CDR2 SQIVND (reference sequence).

The rearrangement joins TRBV30 to TRBJ2-7; D could derive from TRBD1 or TRBD2 (6 bases each). In germline, CDR1 is GTSNPN, CDR2 SVGIG (reference sequence). The V end was cut by 1 base, the J end by 5 bases, with 18 bases between. CDR3 length: 15 amino acids. CDR3 amino acids: CAWSGGAVGGNEQYF. The CDR3 DNA reads as TGTGCCTGGAGTGGGGGGGCCGTTGGAGGGAACGAGCAGTACTTC. Drawing the rest from reference TRBV30 and TRBJ2-7, the complete variable domain is SQTIHQWPATLVQPVGSPLSLECTVEGTSNPNLYWYRQAAGRGLQLLFYSVGIGQISSEVPQNLSASRPQDRQFILSSKKLLLSDSGFYLCAWSGGAVGGNEQYFGPGTRLTVT.

A word on this clonotype: A much larger clone differs by one base, so this may be a read error. V gene TRBV27 combines with J gene TRBJ2-7; D not resolved. The CDR3 consists of 14 residues. Trimming removed 2 bases from V and 4 bases from J, with 12 bases in between. The germline V gene has CDR1 MNHEY and CDR2 SMNVEV (reference sequence). CDR3 sequence (DNA): TGTGCCAGCAGTTTAGCCGAAGACGATTACGAGCAGTACTTC. Amino acids: CASSLAEDDYEQYF.

This clonotype was detected only a few times. This chain connects TRBV18 to TRBJ1-5; D gene unclear. CDR1 is KGHSH, CDR2 LQKENI, per germline. The CDR3 loop spans 13 amino acids. Between the trimmed V and J ends, which lost 5 bases and 5 bases, there was a span of 10 bases. CDR3 amino acids: CASSSQTDQPQHF. The CDR3 region has the DNA TGTGCCAGCTCATCTCAAACAGATCAGCCCCAGCATTTT.

The chain has TRBV6-2 or TRBV6-3 and TRBJ1-2; 8 bases are a match to TRBD1. Germline CDR1 is MNHEY and CDR2 is SVGEGT. V was pared by 6 bases and J by 2 bases, with 11 bases of the junction left unmatched. CDR3 length: 16 residues. The CDR3 DNA follows: TGTGCCAGCAGCCCGACAGGGGAGCCGACCAACTATGGCTACACCTTC. It specifies CASSPTGEPTNYGYTF.

This clonotype appeared once. This chain links TRBV5-1 with TRBJ1-1, with D perhaps TRBD1 (6 bases). The germline V gene encodes CDR1 SGHRS and CDR2 YFSETQ. The CDR3 is made up of 14 amino acids. The V and J ends lost 4 bases and 3 bases respectively, with 13 bases between them. The CDR3 protein is CASSPRDTYTEAFF. The CDR3 DNA is TGCGCCAGCAGCCCACGGGACACTTACACTGAAGCTTTCTTT. The complete variable domain, with remaining parts taken from reference TRBV5-1 and TRBJ1-1, reads KAGVTQTPRYLIKTRGQQVTLSCSPISGHRSVSWYQQTPGQGLQFLFEYFSETQRNKGNFPGRFSGRQFSNSRSEMNVSTLELGDSALYLCASSPRDTYTEAFFGQGTRLTVV.

Points on this clonotype: This may be a read error: a much more frequent sequence differs by one nucleotide. This chain links TRBV7-2 with TRBJ2-1, with 14 bases aligning to TRBD2. The CDR3 is made up of 15 amino acids. Germline assignment: CDR1 SGHTA and CDR2 FQGNSA. CDR3 bases: TGTGCCCGCAGCCGGACTAGCGGGGGGTTAAATGAGCAGTTCTTC. Translated, it gives CARSRTSGGLNEQFF.

This clonotype was observed at least ten times. The V call is TRBV7-2, the J call TRBJ2-5; TRBD2 agrees at 12 bases. Unmatched junction bases numbered 5, after V lost 5 bases and J lost 4 bases. Germline V gene sequence: CDR1 SGHTA, CDR2 FQGNSA. There are 15 residues in the CDR3. In nucleotides, the CDR3 is TGTGCCAGCAGCCACCTAGCGGGGGGGCTAGAGACCCAGTACTTC. As protein: CASSHLAGGLETQYF.

The chain combines TRBV12-3 or TRBV12-4 with TRBJ1-2; D perhaps matches TRBD1 (6 bases). V lost 3 bases and J lost 0, with 14 bases in between. The CDR3 has 16 residues. The CDR3 here is CASSFSGARANYGYTF. CDR3 coding DNA: TGTGCCAGCAGTTTTTCGGGGGCCCGAGCTAACTATGGCTACACCTTC.

Regarding this clonotype: The germline gene is not matched at one end of the junction; a read error may be the cause. V usage is TRBV5-1 and J usage is TRBJ1-1, with D possibly being TRBD1 (6 bases). The CDR3 totals 14 residues. Germline CDR1 reads SGHRS; CDR2 reads YFSETQ. CDR3 bases: TGCGTCAGCAGCTTGGGAGGAGGGGGCACTGAAGCTTTCTTT. It specifies CVSSLGGGGTEAFF.